A selection of T cell receptor beta chains follows, all from one sample in a study of monozygotic twins with inflammatory bowel disease. TCRdb reprocessed the 5' RACE reads, with one entry per CDR3 protein and no DNA. This sample's clone table lists under 350,000 distinct CDR3 sequences. Sequenced input: blood. The source is a human donor with ulcerative colitis or Crohn's disease, or a healthy co-twin of an affected twin (not recorded which). CDR3s include the opening cysteine and the closing phenylalanine or tryptophan. Fields, in order: J gene, V gene, CDR3 protein.

TRBJ2-1 | TRBV27 | CASSLTGRAGGARDEQFF
TRBJ1-1 | TRBV28 | CASSLAGRNTEAFF
TRBJ2-5 | TRBV12-3/TRBV12-4 | CASSFSPAGGHKTQYF
TRBJ2-7 | TRBV28 | CASITPQGAAYEQYF
TRBJ2-5 | TRBV5-4 | CASRTGTSGRSLQETQYF
TRBJ2-3 | TRBV13 | CASSSLRTDTQYF
TRBJ1-6 | TRBV2 | CASLKFKDRGYSPLHF
TRBJ1-2 | TRBV6-9 | CATIPPRVNGYTF
TRBJ1-2 | TRBV10-3 | CATQTGTGLGYGYTF
TRBJ2-3 | TRBV20-1 | CSALPPTDTQYF
TRBJ2-3 | TRBV9 | CASSVGLRTPGTDTQYF
TRBJ2-7 | TRBV5-1 | CASSLSGTRSYEQYF
TRBJ2-1 | TRBV19 | CASTTGAYNEQFF
TRBJ2-5 | TRBV18 | CASSPTRGETQYF
TRBJ2-6 | TRBV24-1 | CATSGGVRPGANVLTF
TRBJ1-2 | TRBV6-5 | CASSWFRGYGYTF
TRBJ2-7 | TRBV5-1 | CASSYYRDGTYEQYF
TRBJ2-2 | TRBV7-2 | CASSFPGRDTGELFF
TRBJ2-6 | TRBV4-1 | CASSQLRTGNPLGSGANVLTF
TRBJ1-5 | TRBV5-5 | CASSPDRVNQPQHF
TRBJ2-1 | TRBV5-6 | CASSTGTPRTYNEQFF
TRBJ2-4 | TRBV29-1 | CSVELLQPAKNIQYF
TRBJ1-1 | TRBV14 | CASSQVQGYTTEAFF
TRBJ2-3 | TRBV5-1 | CASSLGTTDTQYF
TRBJ2-6 | TRBV12-3/TRBV12-4 | CASSLAGAVANVLTF
TRBJ1-2 | TRBV27 | CASSSSGVQGYTF
TRBJ2-4 | TRBV11-2 | CASSLELAKNIQYF
TRBJ1-1 | TRBV5-1 | CASSLTPVTEAFF
TRBJ2-7 | TRBV28 | CASSISGPYEQYF
TRBJ2-7 | TRBV5-1 | CASSLEAGTTTSF
TRBJ2-7 | TRBV12-3/TRBV12-4 | CASSSSGTGTYEQYF
TRBJ2-2 | TRBV12-3/TRBV12-4 | CASWGVPNTGELFF
TRBJ2-1 | TRBV12-3/TRBV12-4 | CASSQTVGNEQFF
TRBJ2-5 | TRBV7-6 | CASSLAPSGTIQTQYF
TRBJ2-1 | TRBV5-1 | CASSSGLVTNEQFF
TRBJ2-7 | TRBV10-1 | CASSESRGDRGLGLAVDPEQYF
TRBJ2-5 | TRBV4-3 | CASNRGETQYF
TRBJ1-6 | TRBV25-1 | CASSDIRGQRLPLLHF
TRBJ1-5 | TRBV18 | CATSGQGSNQPQHF
TRBJ1-2 | TRBV20-1 | CSASEGLVGYTF
TRBJ1-6 | TRBV12-3/TRBV12-4 | CASSPGQPSTLHF
TRBJ2-1 | TRBV4-2 | CASSQGSPGFRSYNEQFF
TRBJ1-6 | TRBV12-3/TRBV12-4 | CASSSTGNRNSPLHF
TRBJ2-1 | TRBV29-1 | CSVDQGGSYNEQFF
TRBJ2-7 | TRBV6-2/TRBV6-3 | CASRKGGLGYEQYF
TRBJ1-5 | TRBV7-9 | CASSLTSGTGGQPQHF
TRBJ2-3 | TRBV4-3 | CASSQEATDTRYF
TRBJ2-3 | TRBV7-2 | CASSLLGRNTDTQYF
TRBJ2-1 | TRBV7-3 | CASSLFSPLSSYNEQFF
TRBJ2-2 | TRBV5-6 | CASSLLRGTGKLLVRTGELFF
TRBJ2-7 | TRBV5-1 | CASRKGPYEQYF
TRBJ2-7 | TRBV5-1 | CASSLDQGRYEQYF
TRBJ2-5 | TRBV11-1 | CASSTQTAVQESQYF
TRBJ2-1 | TRBV4-3 | CASSQKVFIENEQFF
TRBJ1-5 | TRBV4-3 | CASSEGSWGNQPQHF